Shown below are 22 T cell receptor beta chains from a single sample sequenced in a study of blood T cell repertoires in COVID-19. TCRdb's table, derived via immunoSEQ multiplex PCR, lists solely in-frame clones and lacks some. This sample has some 80,000 clones; about 85% occur once, and the top ten carry roughly 9%. The sequenced sample consisted of peripheral blood. Source of these receptors: a human donor in a cohort sampled during active COVID-19.

This clone was picked up one time. The gene calls are TRBV19 and TRBJ2-2, with 7 bases identical to TRBD1. V dropped 7 bases and J dropped 1; count of bases not matched to a gene: 6. The CDR3 is made up of 15 amino acids. From germline, CDR1 is LNHDA and CDR2 SQIVND (reference sequence). In nucleotides, the CDR3 is TGTGCCAGTATAACAGGGGCGATGAACACCGGGGAGCTGTTTTTT. This encodes CASITGAMNTGELFF.

A remark on this clone: One junction end disagrees with the germline gene, perhaps due to a read error. V and J are TRBV2 and TRBJ1-1, with D possibly TRBD1 on 6 matching bases. The germline CDR1 and CDR2 sequences are SNHLY and FYNNEI. This CDR3 has 13 residues. The CDR3 loop reads CANSADRNTEAFF. The CDR3 DNA follows: TGTGCCAACAGTGCGGACAGAAACACTGAAGCTTTCTTT.

The rearrangement joins TRBV2 to TRBJ2-7; 8 bases match TRBD1. The V segment lost 0 bases and the J segment 2 bases; nucleotides outside the gene matches: 3. Germline loops: CDR1 SNHLY, CDR2 FYNNEI. There are 15 residues in the CDR3. The CDR3 reads CASSEAWDRTYEQYF. In nucleotides, the CDR3 is TGTGCCAGCAGTGAAGCCTGGGACAGGACCTACGAGCAGTACTTC.

V is TRBV6-5 and J is TRBJ2-3, with 7 bases lining up with TRBD1. This CDR3 is 13 amino acids long. Germline assignment: CDR1 MNHEY and CDR2 SVGAGI. With 6 bases clipped from V and 2 bases from J, the junction kept 2 bases outside the gene matches. CDR3: CASRGTATDTQYF. The DNA for the CDR3 is TGTGCCAGCAGGGGGACAGCCACAGATACGCAGTATTTT.

This chain joins TRBV4-2 and TRBJ2-3, with 11 nucleotides matching TRBD2. The CDR3 is 18 amino acids. The V gene end was trimmed by 2 bases and the J gene end by 2 bases; junction bases not matched to a gene: 9. Looked up from germline, CDR1 is LGHNA and CDR2 is YNFKEQ. The CDR3 is CASSQSRASGGNTDTQYF. DNA for the CDR3: TGTGCCAGCAGCCAATCACGGGCTAGCGGGGGGAACACAGATACGCAGTATTTT.

CDR3 sequence reads: CASSPTGREDTEAFF. CDR3 DNA: TGTGCCAGCAGCCCTACAGGGAGGGAGGACACTGAAGCTTTCTTT. This sequence joins TRBV5-4 and TRBJ1-1; D might be TRBD1 (6 bases). The CDR3 totals 15 residues. From germline, CDR1 is SGHNT and CDR2 YYREEE (reference sequence). The V and J ends lost 4 bases and 3 bases respectively, with 16 bases between them.

The V and J genes are TRBV5-1 and TRBJ2-3; TRBD2 matches at 10 bases. Germline CDR1 reads SGHRS; CDR2 reads YFSETQ. V was pared by 3 bases and J by 4 bases, with 8 bases of the junction left unmatched. The CDR3 is 16 amino acids. In DNA, the CDR3 is TGCGCCAGCAGCTCCGAAGCGGGAGGGCGGGCAGATACGCAGTATTTT. Translated, it gives CASSSEAGGRADTQYF.

V and J are TRBV6-4 and TRBJ1-2; no reliable D call. V lost 6 bases, J lost 1 base, and 9 bases lay in between. This CDR3 spans 13 amino acids. Germline-derived CDR1 and CDR2 are MRHNA and SNTAGT. This CDR3 is CASRTGINYGYTF. CDR3 sequence (DNA): TGTGCCAGCAGAACGGGGATTAACTATGGCTACACCTTC.

The V call is TRBV7-2, the J call TRBJ2-4, with 7 bases aligning to TRBD2. V dropped 0 bases and J dropped 1; count of bases not matched to a gene: 12. CDR3 length: 19 residues. Germline lookup yields CDR1 SGHTA and CDR2 FQGNSA. CDR3 sequence (DNA): TGTGCCAGCAGCTTAGCCGGGACTATAGTCCATTTGGCCAAAAACATTCAGTACTTC. Encoded protein: CASSLAGTIVHLAKNIQYF.

This chain links TRBV5-1 with TRBJ2-5; D may be TRBD1 (6 bases). Trimming left V 3 bases short and J 2 bases short, with 8 bases between. The V gene's germline CDR1 is SGHRS and CDR2 YFSETQ. The CDR3 has 13 residues. Here the CDR3 DNA reads TGCGCCAGCAGCTCACAGGGTCAAGAGACCCAGTACTTC. It translates to CASSSQGQETQYF.

The rearrangement joins TRBV9 to TRBJ2-7; 10 bases line up with TRBD1. Germline V lookup: CDR1 SGDLS, CDR2 YYNGEE. Unmatched junction bases numbered 6, after V lost 0 bases and J lost 6 bases. The CDR3 has 15 residues. This CDR3 is CASSVGGQGTSEQYF. Here the CDR3 DNA reads TGTGCCAGCAGCGTAGGGGGACAGGGGACTTCCGAGCAGTACTTC.

V gene TRBV5-1 combines with J gene TRBJ2-5; D gene unclear. The CDR3 contains 13 residues. The germline CDR1 and CDR2 sequences are SGHRS and YFSETQ. The V gene lost 7 bases and the J gene lost 1 base, with 11 bases spanning the gap. DNA of the CDR3: TGCGCCAGCCGCGCAACCCCCCAAGAGACCCAGTACTTC. It is translated as CASRATPQETQYF.

The chain carries TRBV19 and TRBJ2-3; 10 bases align to TRBD1. The CDR3 consists of 13 residues. The trim removed 10 bases at V and 6 bases at J, leaving 7 bases unmatched. Germline assignment: CDR1 LNHDA and CDR2 SQIVND (reference sequence). This chain's CDR3 is CATRDRGRDTQYF. The DNA for the CDR3 is TGTGCCACCCGGGACAGGGGAAGGGATACGCAGTATTTT.

The gene calls are TRBV29-1 and TRBJ1-2, with 10 bases that match TRBD1. Germline V gives CDR1 SQVTM, CDR2 ANQGSEA. V was pared by 5 bases and J by 5 bases, with 5 bases of the junction left unmatched. The CDR3 is 13 amino acids. The CDR3 loop reads CSVSPGQGYGYTF. Written as DNA, the CDR3 is TGCAGCGTTTCACCGGGACAGGGGTATGGCTACACCTTC.

The rearrangement links TRBV28 to TRBJ2-7, with 10 bases matching TRBD1. The CDR3 covers 16 residues. CDR1 and CDR2 (germline): MDHEN, SYDVKM. Trimming cost V 6 bases and J 0 bases; bases outside gene matches: 8. The CDR3 DNA sequence: TGTGCCAGCAGCCCCGGGACAGGGGTCCGCTCCTACGAGCAGTACTTC. It is translated as CASSPGTGVRSYEQYF.

The chain combines TRBV10-3 with TRBJ1-5; TRBD1 is a possible D gene (5 bases). The V end lost 4 bases, the J end lost 0 bases, and 13 bases lay between the germline ends. The CDR3 loop spans 16 amino acids. Germline V CDR1 and CDR2: ENHRY, SYGVKD. CDR3 sequence: CAISGTGSFSNQPQHF. Written as DNA, the CDR3 is TGTGCCATCAGTGGCACAGGCTCCTTTAGCAATCAGCCCCAGCATTTT.

This rearrangement joins TRBV7-9 to TRBJ1-1; 8 bases fit TRBD1. The V gene end was trimmed by 5 bases and the J gene end by 0 bases; junction bases not matched to a gene: 5. The CDR3 is 15 amino acids. Per germline, CDR1 SEHNR and CDR2 FQNEAQ (reference sequence). CDR3 amino acids: CASSQTGALNTEAFF. CDR3 nucleotides: TGTGCCAGCAGCCAGACAGGGGCGCTGAACACTGAAGCTTTCTTT.

This sequence joins TRBV3-1 (or the pseudogene TRBV3-2) and TRBJ2-7, with D perhaps TRBD1 (6 bases). Per germline, CDR1 LGHDT and CDR2 YNNKEL (reference sequence). V gave up 1 base and J gave up 2 bases, with 6 bases separating them. The CDR3 length is 13 residues. The DNA of the CDR3 is TGTGCCAGCAGCCAAGGGACAGCCTACGAGCAGTACTTC. The encoded protein is CASSQGTAYEQYF.

The rearrangement joins TRBV7-2 to TRBJ1-4, with D possibly matching TRBD1 (6 bases). V lost 6 bases, J lost 11 bases, and 16 bases lay in between. The CDR3 extends over 13 amino acids. Germline V gene data show CDR1 as SGHTA and CDR2 as FQGNSA. CDR3 region: CASRTNSGVKLFF. In DNA, the CDR3 is TGTGCCAGCAGGACGAACTCAGGGGTTAAACTGTTTTTT.

This clone was counted a single time. This rearrangement joins TRBV7-2 to TRBJ2-5; 7 nucleotides align to TRBD2. The junction had 3 bases not matched to a gene; V was cut back by 1 base and J by 4 bases. Germline CDR1 SGHTA, CDR2 FQGNSA. This CDR3 has 14 amino acids. Here the CDR3 DNA reads TGTGCCAGCAGCTTAGATCGGGGGGTAGAGACCCAGTACTTC. Encoded protein: CASSLDRGVETQYF.

This chain links TRBV6-5 with TRBJ1-2; 10 bases are shared with TRBD1. CDR1 is MNHEY and CDR2 is SVGAGI in the germline V gene. The CDR3 consists of 14 residues. V dropped 6 bases and J dropped 3; count of bases not matched to a gene: 4. Here the CDR3 reads CASSGGQGDYGYTF. DNA for the CDR3: TGTGCCAGCAGCGGTGGACAGGGGGACTATGGCTACACCTTC.

The J gene is TRBJ2-2, the V gene TRBV11-2; 15 bases fit TRBD2. The CDR3 length is 18 residues. Trimming removed 7 bases from V and 0 bases from J; junction bases left unmatched: 6. Germline V CDR1 and CDR2: SGHAT, FQNNGV. The CDR3: CASTPGLAGGSNTGELFF. CDR3 nucleotide sequence: TGTGCCAGCACCCCGGGACTAGCGGGGGGCTCGAACACCGGGGAGCTGTTTTTT.